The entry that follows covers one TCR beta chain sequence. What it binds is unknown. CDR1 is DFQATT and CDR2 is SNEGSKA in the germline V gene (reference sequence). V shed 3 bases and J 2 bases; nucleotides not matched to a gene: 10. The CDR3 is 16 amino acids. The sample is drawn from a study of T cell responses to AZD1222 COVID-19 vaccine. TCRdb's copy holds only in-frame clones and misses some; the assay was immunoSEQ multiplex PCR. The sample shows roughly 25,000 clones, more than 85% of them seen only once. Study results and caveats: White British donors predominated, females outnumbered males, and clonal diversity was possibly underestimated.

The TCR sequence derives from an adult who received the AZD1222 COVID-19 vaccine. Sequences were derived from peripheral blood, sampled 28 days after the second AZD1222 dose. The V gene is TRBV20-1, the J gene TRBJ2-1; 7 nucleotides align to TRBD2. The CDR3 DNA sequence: TGCAGTGCTAGTCGCCAGGGTGGGGGGGCCTACAATGAGCAGTTCTTC. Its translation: CSASRQGGGAYNEQFF.